The present T cell receptor beta chain was sequenced within a study of blood T cell repertoires in COVID-19. Study information: COVID-19 samples from acute and convalescent phases originated in the United States, Italy and Spain.

V was clipped by 1 base and J by 0 bases, with 7 bases between them. Germline V gene sequence: CDR1 SGHDN, CDR2 FVKESK. This CDR3 has 14 residues. Original analysis: Estimation of nucleated cell counts was performed using reference gene primer amplification. Here immunoSEQ multiplex PCR was the method, and the copy in TCRdb shows in-frame clones only, minus some. That table supplies the V and J calls and clone size; D and trimming were determined from the DNA. Among 350,000 to 400,000 clones listed, 80% to 95% were seen once. This sequence originates from a woman aged 40-49 years who had been exposed to COVID-19. The rearrangement uses TRBV14 and TRBJ2-7, with no clear D. Sequencing was performed on PBMCs or T cells enriched from blood (not recorded which). The CDR3 DNA reads as TGTGCCAGCAGCCAAGTACGGAGCTCCTACGAGCAGTACTTC. Encoded protein: CASSQVRSSYEQYF. The whole variable domain, remainder taken from reference TRBV14 and TRBJ2-7, is EAGVTQFPSHSVIEKGQTVTLRCDPISGHDNLYWYRRVMGKEIKFLLHFVKESKQDESGMPNNRFLAERTGGTYSTLKVQPAELEDSGVYFCASSQVRSSYEQYFGPGTRLTVT.